The next 3 T cell receptor beta chains were all read from a single sample in a study of technical replicates of blood from a few donors. Sequenced by immunoSEQ multiplex PCR; TCRdb stores in-frame clones only, minus some. Here the sample spans roughly 70,000 clones, just over 90% being singletons. Sample: PBMCs. These receptors were obtained from a human donor in good health. Some clones in this sample may be carry-over from other donors' samples.

The sample holds a few counts of this clone. V and J are TRBV19 and TRBJ1-6; TRBD1 matches 10 bases. The CDR3 is 18 amino acids. Germline-derived CDR1 and CDR2 are LNHDA and SQIVND (reference sequence). V was clipped by 5 bases and J by 5 bases; unmatched bases: 12. The CDR3 reads CASSVSGTGVTDNSPLHF. The CDR3 DNA follows: TGTGCCAGTAGTGTCTCCGGGACAGGGGTTACCGATAATTCACCCCTCCACTTT.

The V call is TRBV7-9, the J call TRBJ2-3, with a possible D match to TRBD2 (5 bases). With 3 bases removed from V and 3 bases from J, the gap between germline ends came to 22 bases. Germline values: CDR1 SEHNR, CDR2 FQNEAQ (reference sequence). This CDR3 is 18 amino acids long. As DNA, the CDR3 is TGTGCCAGCAGCTTCCCAGTACGGGGAAGGAGTAGAACAGATACGCAGTATTTT. This gives the protein CASSFPVRGRSRTDTQYF.

The rearrangement links TRBV5-6 to TRBJ2-3; a weak D match, TRBD1 (7 bases). Trimming cost V 9 bases and J 0 bases, with 14 bases left between them. There are 14 residues in the CDR3. CDR1 and CDR2 from the germline V gene are SGHDT and YYEEEE. CDR3 nucleotide sequence: TGTGCCACCAAACAGGGGACTAGCACAGATACGCAGTATTTT. Protein sequence: CATKQGTSTDTQYF.